This is a list of T cell receptor beta chains from one sample in a study of T cell responses to AZD1222 COVID-19 vaccine. Method: immunoSEQ multiplex PCR; TCRdb's copy keeps in-frame clones and lacks some. The sample holds more than 150,000 clones; 80% to 90% are singletons and the top ten take about 6%. Material: peripheral blood, obtained on day 0 of AZD1222 vaccination. These receptors were taken from an adult in good health. CDR3s include the opening cysteine and the closing phenylalanine or tryptophan. The order of the fields is V gene, D gene, J gene, clone size, CDR3 protein, CDR3 DNA. A D gene is named only where the DNA matches it firmly. The size of a clone is reported for some rows only, either as once, few or many, or as a class for expanded clones.

TRBV28	TRBD1	TRBJ1-3	medium-sized	CASSGQGGRSGNTIYF	TGTGCCAGCAGTGGCCAGGGGGGCCGCTCTGGAAACACCATATATTTT
TRBV28	-	TRBJ1-6	-	CASSSMGKPLHF	TGTGCCAGCAGTTCAATGGGGAAGCCCCTCCACTTT
TRBV6-6	TRBD1	TRBJ1-4	-	CASSQGQEGNEKLFF	TGTGCCAGCAGCCAGGGACAGGAGGGTAATGAAAAACTGTTTTTT
TRBV19	TRBD1	TRBJ2-3	once	CASRTGGTDTQYF	TGTGCCAGTAGGACAGGGGGCACAGATACGCAGTATTTT
TRBV2	TRBD1	TRBJ2-3	-	CASSAVPPQGASTDTQYF	TGTGCCAGCAGTGCGGTCCCCCCACAGGGGGCTAGTACAGATACGCAGTATTTT
TRBV27	-	TRBJ1-5	-	CASSLQLWQPQHF	TGTGCCAGCAGTTTACAGCTATGGCAGCCCCAGCATTTT
TRBV7-2	TRBD1	TRBJ1-4	-	CASSDRGGSKLFF	TGTGCCAGCTCGGACAGGGGAGGTTCAAAACTGTTTTTT
TRBV30	TRBD2	TRBJ2-1	-	CAWSSGGPTSSYNEQFF	TGTGCCTGGAGTAGCGGGGGGCCAACAAGCTCCTACAATGAGCAGTTCTTC
TRBV28	TRBD1	TRBJ1-4	once	CASSPEMRNRGRLRQKELFF	TGTGCCAGCAGTCCCGAGATGAGGAACAGGGGGCGCCTCCGGCAAAAAGAACTGTTTTTT
TRBV6-5	TRBD1	TRBJ1-1	-	CARTGRKTFF	TGTGCCAGGACAGGGAGGAAAACTTTCTTT
TRBV28	-	TRBJ1-4	-	CASRGSTNEKLFF	TGTGCCAGCAGGGGATCAACTAATGAAAAACTGTTTTTT
TRBV5-1	-	TRBJ2-6	-	CASSVGTDSGANVLTF	TGCGCCAGCAGCGTTGGGACGGATTCTGGGGCCAACGTCCTGACTTTC
TRBV6-5	TRBD1	TRBJ2-1	once	CASSSTGGSYNEQFF	TGTGCCAGCAGTTCAACAGGGGGCTCCTACAATGAGCAGTTCTTC
TRBV11-3	TRBD2	TRBJ2-5	-	CASSLNGGGQETQYF	TGTGCCAGCAGCTTAAATGGGGGGGGCCAAGAGACCCAGTACTTC
TRBV6-5	TRBD2	TRBJ2-5	-	CASKISGVGQETQYF	TGTGCCAGCAAGATAAGCGGGGTGGGTCAAGAGACCCAGTACTTC
TRBV10-3	TRBD2	TRBJ2-3	-	CAISGPTAGVGDTQYF	TGTGCCATCAGTGGCCCCACAGCGGGAGTAGGAGATACGCAGTATTTT
TRBV27	TRBD2	TRBJ2-5	-	CASSPLAGGGETQYF	TGTGCCAGCAGTCCTCTAGCGGGAGGGGGAGAGACCCAGTACTTC
TRBV28	-	TRBJ1-4	-	CASKGGKLFF	TGTGCCAGTAAGGGGGGAAAACTGTTTTTT
TRBV27	TRBD1	TRBJ1-6	-	CASSFRQGAEYNSPLHF	TGTGCCAGCAGTTTCCGACAGGGGGCCGAATATAATTCACCCCTCCACTTT
TRBV11-2	-	TRBJ2-1	-	CASSLRPRGYNYNEQFF	TGTGCCAGCAGCTTACGTCCCAGGGGCTATAACTACAATGAGCAGTTCTTC
TRBV29-1	-	TRBJ2-1	once	CSVRRWDSYNEQFF	TGCAGCGTTAGGCGGTGGGACTCCTACAATGAGCAGTTCTTC
TRBV6-1	-	TRBJ1-2	once	CASSENWGRGSYGYTF	TGTGCCAGCAGTGAAAATTGGGGCAGGGGCTCCTATGGCTACACCTTC
TRBV19	-	TRBJ2-2	-	CASSSREASGELFF	TGTGCCAGTAGTTCAAGGGAGGCCTCCGGGGAGCTGTTTTTT
TRBV6-5	TRBD2	TRBJ2-3	-	CASGASGYPDTQYF	TGTGCCAGCGGGGCTAGCGGGTATCCAGATACGCAGTATTTT